This passage covers 19 T cell receptor beta chains from one sample sequenced in a study of response to subunit inactivated influenza vaccine. Using its own MiXCR run on the RT-PCR reads, TCRdb lists one record per CDR3 protein. The sample holds 450,000 to 550,000 distinct CDR3 sequences, less than 30% seen once. Sequences were derived from CD4+ T cells sorted from PBMCs, sampled roughly 5 days after vaccination. The origin of the receptors is a middle-aged man who received an inactivated influenza vaccine.

This clonotype was picked up a small number of times. V gene TRBV27 combines with J gene TRBJ1-2, with 7 bases fitting TRBD1. Per germline, CDR1 MNHEY and CDR2 SMNVEV (reference sequence). The J segment lost 5 bases and the V segment lost 5 bases, leaving 17 bases of the junction unmatched. This CDR3 has 17 amino acids. The CDR3 sequence: CASSPRQGISHLYGYTF. Written as DNA, the CDR3 is TGTGCCAGCAGTCCCCGACAGGGCATCAGTCATCTTTATGGCTACACCTTC.

The chain joins TRBV12-3 or TRBV12-4 to TRBJ2-5, with D unresolved. The CDR3 has 11 amino acids. Trimming cost V 5 bases and J 7 bases, with 8 bases left between them. In DNA, the CDR3 is TGTGCCAGCAGTCCCGAAGGGACCCAGTACTTC. Translated: CASSPEGTQYF.

This clonotype was observed a handful of times. The chain uses TRBV20-1 and TRBJ2-7; 8 positions agree with TRBD1. CDR3 length: 11 amino acids. The J segment lost 8 bases and the V segment lost 6 bases, leaving 6 bases of the junction unmatched. Per germline, CDR1 DFQATT and CDR2 SNEGSKA (reference sequence). Written as DNA, the CDR3 is TGCAGTGCCCTAGACAGGGGAAAGCAGTACTTC. This gives the protein CSALDRGKQYF.

A few counts support this clonotype. The rearrangement links TRBV20-1 to TRBJ1-4; 9 positions match TRBD1. The CDR3 has 13 residues. The germline gives CDR1 DFQATT, CDR2 SNEGSKA (reference sequence). After removal of 6 bases from V and 5 bases from J, the junction contained 4 bases not matched to a gene. The CDR3 sequence is CSAHGQGNEKLFF. The CDR3 DNA reads as TGCAGTGCCCATGGACAGGGGAATGAAAAACTGTTTTTT.

This chain connects TRBV18 to TRBJ2-1, with D possibly being TRBD1 (5 bases). Germline CDR1 KGHSH, CDR2 LQKENI. Trimming removed 5 bases from V and 8 bases from J, with 13 bases in between. The CDR3 consists of 13 residues. The CDR3 here is CASSSDWGDEQFF. In DNA, the CDR3 is TGTGCCAGCTCATCAGACTGGGGCGATGAGCAGTTCTTC.

This clonotype came up a few times. The genes are TRBV20-1 and TRBJ2-5; D might be TRBD2 (5 bases). CDR1 and CDR2 from the germline V gene are DFQATT and SNEGSKA (reference sequence). The CDR3 contains 13 residues. V gave up 2 bases and J gave up 3 bases, with 10 bases separating them. CDR3 in DNA: TGCAGTGCTAGAAGAGCGGTGGAAGAGACCCAGTACTTC. It translates to CSARRAVEETQYF.

The rearrangement joins TRBV27 to TRBJ2-5; a weak D match, TRBD1 (6 bases). V lost 8 bases and J lost 5, with 21 bases in between. Germline V gene sequence: CDR1 MNHEY, CDR2 SMNVEV (reference sequence). This CDR3 spans 15 amino acids. CDR3 nucleotide sequence: TGTGCCAGCGGCAAATTTCCGGGACAAGGGGAGACCCAGTACTTC. As protein: CASGKFPGQGETQYF.

The chain carries TRBV5-1 and TRBJ2-2; D unresolved. The germline V gene encodes CDR1 SGHRS and CDR2 YFSETQ. V was shortened by 1 base and J by 0 bases, with 7 bases between the two germline ends. This CDR3 has 15 residues. The CDR3: CASSLIASNTGELFF. CDR3 DNA sequence: TGCGCCAGCAGCTTGATAGCTTCGAACACCGGGGAGCTGTTTTTT.

This clonotype has just a few counts. The V gene is TRBV6-1, the J gene TRBJ2-2, with 11 bases matching TRBD2. CDR3 length: 17 residues. The V gene end was trimmed by 6 bases and the J gene end by 4 bases; junction bases not matched to a gene: 10. Germline V lookup: CDR1 MNHNS, CDR2 SASEGT. Written as DNA, the CDR3 is TGTGCCAGCAGGGGTACAACTAGCGGGGGAACCACCGGGGAGCTGTTTTTT. Translating it yields CASRGTTSGGTTGELFF.

This clonotype has a handful of counts. The chain uses TRBV29-1 and TRBJ2-3; D may be TRBD2 (6 bases). Trimming cost V 7 bases and J 5 bases, with 16 bases left between them. CDR3 size: 13 residues. Germline V lookup: CDR1 SQVTM, CDR2 ANQGSEA. CDR3 loop: CSGKLAVGDTQYF. In DNA form, the CDR3 reads TGCAGCGGAAAACTAGCCGTGGGAGATACGCAGTATTTT.

This clonotype was detected a few times. CDR3 sequence: CASSLGTSGLKNIQYF. The CDR3 nucleotides are TGCGCCAGCAGCCTCGGGACTAGCGGGCTCAAAAACATTCAGTACTTC. J is TRBJ2-4 and V is TRBV5-1; 12 bases are shared with TRBD2. Germline V gene lookup returns CDR1 SGHRS and CDR2 YFSETQ. The CDR3 length is 16 residues. V was clipped by 4 bases and J by 3 bases; unmatched bases: 5. The full variable domain, in which reference TRBV5-1 and TRBJ2-4 provide the parts outside the CDR3, is KAGVTQTPRYLIKTRGQQVTLSCSPISGHRSVSWYQQTPGQGLQFLFEYFSETQRNKGNFPGRFSGRQFSNSRSEMNVSTLELGDSALYLCASSLGTSGLKNIQYFGAGTRLSVL.

The rearrangement links TRBV12-3 or TRBV12-4 to TRBJ1-5, with a possible D match to TRBD1 (6 bases). The CDR3 sequence is 16 residues long. V lost 4 bases, J lost 0 bases, and 13 bases lay in between. This CDR3 reads CASSSRLGGSNQPQHF. CDR3 in DNA: TGTGCCAGCAGTTCCCGTCTAGGGGGTAGCAATCAGCCCCAGCATTTT.

This clonotype has a handful of counts. The genes are TRBV7-9 and TRBJ2-4; D not certain. CDR1 and CDR2 (germline): SEHNR, FQNEAQ (reference sequence). The CDR3 contains 15 residues. Trimming shortened V by 1 base and J by 0 bases, and 7 bases separated the two germline ends. In DNA, the CDR3 is TGTGCCAGCAGCTTAGTTTCGGGAGCCAAAAACATTCAGTACTTC. Residues: CASSLVSGAKNIQYF. The variable domain in full, completed from reference TRBV7-9 and TRBJ2-4, reads DTGVSQNPRHKITKRGQNVTFRCDPISEHNRLYWYRQTLGQGPEFLTYFQNEAQLEKSRLLSDRFSAERPKGSFSTLEIQRTEQGDSAMYLCASSLVSGAKNIQYFGAGTRLSVL.

The chain is built from TRBV6-1 and TRBJ1-5; 10 bases fit TRBD1. V gave up 7 bases and J gave up 11 bases; unmatched junction bases: 11. CDR1 MNHNS and CDR2 SASEGT come from the germline V gene. CDR3 length: 14 amino acids. Here the CDR3 reads CASKPGTGAQSQHF. CDR3 DNA: TGTGCCAGCAAACCTGGGACAGGGGCGCAGTCCCAGCATTTT.

This clonotype was seen ten or more times. The chain recombines TRBV28 with TRBJ1-2; D ambiguous. Germline values: CDR1 MDHEN, CDR2 SYDVKM. The V gene lost 6 bases and the J gene lost 2 bases, with 10 bases spanning the gap. The CDR3 contains 13 residues. The CDR3 nucleotides read TGTGCCAGCAGCGCAGAAGACAACTATGGCTACACCTTC. Its protein is CASSAEDNYGYTF.

The chain has TRBV6-2 or TRBV6-3 and TRBJ2-3, with 12 bases that match TRBD2. The CDR3 runs 16 residues. The V segment lost 5 bases and the J segment 0 bases; nucleotides outside the gene matches: 3. CDR1 is MNHEY and CDR2 is SVGEGT in the germline V gene. The CDR3 nucleotides read TGTGCCAGCAGTGGACTAGCGGGGTCTAGCACAGATACGCAGTATTTT. This gives the protein CASSGLAGSSTDTQYF.

The rearrangement links TRBV7-2 to TRBJ2-3; D may be TRBD2 (6 bases). Germline loops: CDR1 SGHTA, CDR2 FQGNSA. Trimming stripped 0 bases from V and 4 bases from J, with 11 bases between. The CDR3 runs 15 residues. The DNA of the CDR3 is TGTGCCAGCAGCTTAGCGCCAGGAGGGGCAGATACGCAGTATTTT. It codes for CASSLAPGGADTQYF. Full variable domain (remainder filled in from reference TRBV7-2 and TRBJ2-3): GAGVSQSPSNKVTEKGKDVELRCDPISGHTALYWYRQSLGQGLEFLIYFQGNSAPDKSGLPSDRFSAERTGGSVSTLTIQRTQQEDSAVYLCASSLAPGGADTQYFGPGTRLTVL.

This clonotype was picked up a small number of times. J is TRBJ1-4 and V is TRBV4-2, with D possibly being TRBD1 (5 bases). The germline V and J ends were trimmed by 3 bases and 8 bases, with 16 bases remaining between them. Germline V CDR1 and CDR2: LGHNA, YNFKEQ. The CDR3 length is 15 residues. The CDR3 bases are TGTGCCAGCAGCCACGGGGGTAGGAGGGGCGAAAAACTGTTTTTT. The encoded protein is CASSHGGRRGEKLFF.

At least ten counts were recorded for this clonotype. This chain joins TRBV7-2 and TRBJ2-3; 11 nucleotides match TRBD2. This CDR3 contains 16 residues. The germline V gene has CDR1 SGHTA and CDR2 FQGNSA. J lost 2 bases, V lost 4 bases, and 5 bases had no gene match. The CDR3 loop reads CASSWRTSGHTDTQYF. The CDR3 DNA follows: TGTGCCAGCAGCTGGAGGACTAGCGGGCACACAGATACGCAGTATTTT.